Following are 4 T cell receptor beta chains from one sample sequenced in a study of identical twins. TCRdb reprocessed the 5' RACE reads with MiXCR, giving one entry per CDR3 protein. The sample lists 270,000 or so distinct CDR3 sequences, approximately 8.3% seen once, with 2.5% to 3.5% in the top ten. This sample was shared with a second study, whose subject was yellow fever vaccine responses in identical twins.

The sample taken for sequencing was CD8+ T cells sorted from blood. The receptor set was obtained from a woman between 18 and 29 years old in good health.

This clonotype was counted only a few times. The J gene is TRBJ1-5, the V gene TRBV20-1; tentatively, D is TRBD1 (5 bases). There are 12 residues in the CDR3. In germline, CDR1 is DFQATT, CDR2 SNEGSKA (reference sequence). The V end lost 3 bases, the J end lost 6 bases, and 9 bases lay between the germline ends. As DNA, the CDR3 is TGCAGTGCTAGGTCAGGGCTTCAGCCCCAGCATTTT. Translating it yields CSARSGLQPQHF.

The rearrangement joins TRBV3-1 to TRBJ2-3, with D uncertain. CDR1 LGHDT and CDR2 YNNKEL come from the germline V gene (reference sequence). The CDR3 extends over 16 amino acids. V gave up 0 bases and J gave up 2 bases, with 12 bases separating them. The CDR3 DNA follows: TGTGCCAGCAGCCAAGATTCGGGCGGTAACACAGATACGCAGTATTTT. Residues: CASSQDSGGNTDTQYF.

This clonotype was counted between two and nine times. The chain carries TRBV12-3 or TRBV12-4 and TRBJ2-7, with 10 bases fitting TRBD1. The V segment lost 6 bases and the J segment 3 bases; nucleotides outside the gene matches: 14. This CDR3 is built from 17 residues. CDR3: CASSPVSGTGVFYEQYF. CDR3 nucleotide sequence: TGTGCCAGCAGCCCAGTTTCCGGGACAGGGGTTTTCTACGAGCAGTACTTC.

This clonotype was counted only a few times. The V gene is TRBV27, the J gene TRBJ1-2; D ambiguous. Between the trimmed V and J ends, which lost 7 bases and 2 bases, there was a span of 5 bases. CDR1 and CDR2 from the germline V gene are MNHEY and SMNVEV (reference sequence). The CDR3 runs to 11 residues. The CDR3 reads CASKQNYGYTF. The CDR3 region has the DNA TGTGCCAGCAAACAGAACTATGGCTACACCTTC.